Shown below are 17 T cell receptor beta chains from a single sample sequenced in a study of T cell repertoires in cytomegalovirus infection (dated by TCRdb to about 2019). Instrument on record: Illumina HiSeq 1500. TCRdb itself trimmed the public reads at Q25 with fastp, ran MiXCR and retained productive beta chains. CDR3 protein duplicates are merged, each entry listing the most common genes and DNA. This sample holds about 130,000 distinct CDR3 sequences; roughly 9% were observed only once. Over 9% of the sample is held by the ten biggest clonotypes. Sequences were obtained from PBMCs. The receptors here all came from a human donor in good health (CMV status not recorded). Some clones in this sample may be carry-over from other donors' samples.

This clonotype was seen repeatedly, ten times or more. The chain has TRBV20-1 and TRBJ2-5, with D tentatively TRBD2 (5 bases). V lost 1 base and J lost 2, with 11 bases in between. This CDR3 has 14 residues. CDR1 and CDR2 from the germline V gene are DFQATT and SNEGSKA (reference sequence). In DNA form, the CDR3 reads TGCAGTGCTAGAGGCCCGACGGGACAAGAGACCCAGTACTTC. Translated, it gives CSARGPTGQETQYF.

The CDR3 DNA is TGTGCCAGCAGTTACAGGGGAAATACGCAGTATTTT. Protein product: CASSYRGNTQYF. The chain links TRBV28 to TRBJ2-3, with TRBD1 identical over 7 bases. Trimming cost V 4 bases and J 7 bases; bases outside gene matches: 2. There are 12 residues in the CDR3. Germline CDR1 MDHEN, CDR2 SYDVKM.

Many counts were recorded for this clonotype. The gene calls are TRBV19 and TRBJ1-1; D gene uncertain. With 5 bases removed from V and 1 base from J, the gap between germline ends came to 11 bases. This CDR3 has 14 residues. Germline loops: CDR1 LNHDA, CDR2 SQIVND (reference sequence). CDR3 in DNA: TGTGCCAGTAGTCCGTTTTGGGAGAACACTGAAGCTTTCTTT. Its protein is CASSPFWENTEAFF.

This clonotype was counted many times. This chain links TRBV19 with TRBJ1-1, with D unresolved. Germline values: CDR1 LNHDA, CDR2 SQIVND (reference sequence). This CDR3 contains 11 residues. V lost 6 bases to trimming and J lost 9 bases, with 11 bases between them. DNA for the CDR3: TGTGCCAGTAGAGGCGGGCCTCAAGCTTTCTTT. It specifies CASRGGPQAFF.

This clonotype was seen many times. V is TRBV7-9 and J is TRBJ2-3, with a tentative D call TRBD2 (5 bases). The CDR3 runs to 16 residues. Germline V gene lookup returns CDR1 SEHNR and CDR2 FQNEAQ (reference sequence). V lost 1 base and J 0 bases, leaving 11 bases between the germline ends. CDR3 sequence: CASSLEAGGSTDTQYF. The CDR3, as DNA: TGTGCCAGCAGCTTAGAGGCAGGAGGAAGCACAGATACGCAGTATTTT.

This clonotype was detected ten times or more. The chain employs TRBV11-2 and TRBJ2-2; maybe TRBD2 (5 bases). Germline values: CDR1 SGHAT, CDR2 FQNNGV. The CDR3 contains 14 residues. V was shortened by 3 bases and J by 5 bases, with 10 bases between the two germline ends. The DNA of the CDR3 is TGTGCCAGCAGCTTTGCACGGGGAACCGGGGAGCTGTTTTTT. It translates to CASSFARGTGELFF.

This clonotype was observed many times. CDR3 loop: CASSLGETLNTEAFF. The CDR3 DNA is TGTGCCAGCAGCTTAGGAGAAACGTTGAACACTGAAGCTTTCTTT. The rearrangement uses TRBV7-6 and TRBJ1-1; D unclear. There are 15 residues in the CDR3. Deletions cut 1 base from V and 0 bases from J, with 9 bases between. Germline V gives CDR1 SGHVS, CDR2 FNYEAQ.

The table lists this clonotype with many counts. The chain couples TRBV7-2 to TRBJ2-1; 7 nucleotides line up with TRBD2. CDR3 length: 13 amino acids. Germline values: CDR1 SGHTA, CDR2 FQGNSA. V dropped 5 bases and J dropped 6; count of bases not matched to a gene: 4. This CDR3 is CASSTRTSNEQFF. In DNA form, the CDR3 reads TGTGCCAGCAGCACCAGGACTAGCAATGAGCAGTTCTTC.

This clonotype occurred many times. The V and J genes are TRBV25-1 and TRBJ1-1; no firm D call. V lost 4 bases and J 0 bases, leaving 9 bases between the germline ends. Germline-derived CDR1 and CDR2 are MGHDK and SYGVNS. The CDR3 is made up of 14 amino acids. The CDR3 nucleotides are TGTGCCAGCAGTGGTGGCAACCTGAACACTGAAGCTTTCTTT. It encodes CASSGGNLNTEAFF. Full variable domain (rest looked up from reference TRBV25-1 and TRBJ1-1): EADIYQTPRYLVIGTGKKITLECSQTMGHDKMYWYQQDPGMELHLIHYSYGVNSTEKGDLSSESTVSRIRTEHFPLTLESARPSHTSQYLCASSGGNLNTEAFFGQGTRLTVV.

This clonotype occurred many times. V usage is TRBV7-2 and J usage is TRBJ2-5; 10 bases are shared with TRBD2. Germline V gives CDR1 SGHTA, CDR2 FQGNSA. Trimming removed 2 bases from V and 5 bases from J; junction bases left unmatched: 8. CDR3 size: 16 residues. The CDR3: CASSLWSGGAQETQYF. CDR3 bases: TGTGCCAGCAGCTTATGGAGCGGGGGGGCCCAGGAGACCCAGTACTTC.

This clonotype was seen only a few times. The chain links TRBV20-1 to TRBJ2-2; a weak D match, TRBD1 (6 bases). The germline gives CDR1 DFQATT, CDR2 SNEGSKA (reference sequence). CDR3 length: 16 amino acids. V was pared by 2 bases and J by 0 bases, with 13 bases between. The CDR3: CSARPTGRTNTGELFF. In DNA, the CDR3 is TGCAGTGCTAGACCTACAGGGCGAACGAACACCGGGGAGCTGTTTTTT.

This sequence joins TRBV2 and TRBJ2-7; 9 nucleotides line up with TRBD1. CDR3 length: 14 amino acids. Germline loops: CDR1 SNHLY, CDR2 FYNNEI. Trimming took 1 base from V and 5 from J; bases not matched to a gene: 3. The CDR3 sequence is CASSEGGQGDEQYF. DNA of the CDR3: TGTGCCAGCAGTGAAGGGGGACAGGGAGACGAGCAGTACTTC.

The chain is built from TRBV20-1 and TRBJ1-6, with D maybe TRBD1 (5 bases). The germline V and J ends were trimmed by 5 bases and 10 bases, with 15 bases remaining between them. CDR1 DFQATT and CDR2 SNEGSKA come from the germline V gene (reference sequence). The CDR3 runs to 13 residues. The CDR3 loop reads CSALGWGESPLHF. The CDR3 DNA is TGCAGTGCTCTCGGGTGGGGGGAATCACCCCTCCACTTT.

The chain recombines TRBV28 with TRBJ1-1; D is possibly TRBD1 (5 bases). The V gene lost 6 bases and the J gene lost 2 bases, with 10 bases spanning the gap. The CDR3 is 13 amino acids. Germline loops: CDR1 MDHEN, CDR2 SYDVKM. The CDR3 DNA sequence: TGTGCCAGCAGACGGGACGGTAACACTGAAGCTTTCTTT. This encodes CASRRDGNTEAFF.

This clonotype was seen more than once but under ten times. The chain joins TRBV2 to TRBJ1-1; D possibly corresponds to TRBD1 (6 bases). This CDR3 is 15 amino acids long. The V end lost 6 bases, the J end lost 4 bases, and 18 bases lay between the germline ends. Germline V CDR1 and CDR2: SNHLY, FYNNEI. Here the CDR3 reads CASSGRGSTGTEAFF. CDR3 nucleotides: TGTGCCAGCAGCGGCAGGGGCTCGACTGGCACTGAAGCTTTCTTT.

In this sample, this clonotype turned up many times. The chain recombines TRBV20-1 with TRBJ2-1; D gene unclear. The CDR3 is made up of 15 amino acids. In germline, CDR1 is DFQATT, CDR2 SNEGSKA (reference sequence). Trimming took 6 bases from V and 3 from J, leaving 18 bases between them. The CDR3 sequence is CSALALTRHYNEQFF. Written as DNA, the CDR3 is TGCAGTGCCCTTGCTTTGACTCGGCACTACAATGAGCAGTTCTTC.

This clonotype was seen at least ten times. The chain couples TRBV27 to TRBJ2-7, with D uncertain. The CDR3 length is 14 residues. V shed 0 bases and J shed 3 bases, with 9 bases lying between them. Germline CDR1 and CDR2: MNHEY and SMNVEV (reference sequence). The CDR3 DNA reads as TGTGCCAGCAGTTTATCGTACGGCTACTACGAGCAGTACTTC. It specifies CASSLSYGYYEQYF.